This entry is about one T cell receptor beta chain. In germline, CDR1 is LGHDT, CDR2 YNNKEL (reference sequence). Trimming stripped 4 bases from V and 4 bases from J, with 13 bases between. This CDR3 is built from 15 residues. How the authors handled the data: The authors estimated nucleated cell counts from reference gene primer amplification. Method: immunoSEQ multiplex PCR; TCRdb's copy keeps in-frame clones and lacks some. V and J calls and clone size are those listed in that table; D and trimming were worked out from the DNA. The sample has roughly 80,000 clones, 84% seen once. The data originate from a study of blood T cell repertoires in COVID-19. About the research overall: The United States, Italy and Spain provided the acute and convalescent COVID-19 samples. Sources were T cells, B-cell-depleted T cells, or PBMCs; the material itself was cDNA or gDNA.

Sequences were obtained from peripheral blood. The chain employs TRBV3-1 (or the pseudogene TRBV3-2) and TRBJ1-4, with D maybe TRBD1 (6 bases). This sequence was found in a human donor in a cohort sampled during active COVID-19. CDR3 sequence reads: CASSLRQAVNEKLFF. The CDR3, as DNA: TGTGCCAGCAGCCTTCGACAGGCCGTTAATGAAAAACTGTTTTTT.